This entry is about one T cell receptor beta chain. The data are from a study of identical twins. A universal primer site came from template switching; cDNA carried unique molecular identifiers. MiXCR was run by TCRdb on the 5' RACE reads, yielding one entry per CDR3 protein. There are some 560,000 distinct CDR3 sequences in the sample; nearly 10% occur only once, and around 3% lies in the top ten. V lost 2 bases, J lost 1 base, and 16 bases lay in between. CDR3 length equals 17 residues. This sample also belongs to another study, concerning yellow fever vaccine responses in identical twins. That work states: Each twin's T cell response to the vaccine was reported to look partly convergent and partly personalized.

The V gene is TRBV12-3 or TRBV12-4, the J gene TRBJ2-3; the D gene is possibly TRBD2 (5 bases). Sequencing was performed on PBMCs. This receptor was identified in a woman aged 18-35 years in good health. This CDR3 reads CASSLYGVRSGTDTQYF. The CDR3 coding sequence is TGTGCCAGCAGTTTATACGGGGTCCGCAGCGGCACAGATACGCAGTATTTT.